The 23 T cell receptor beta chains listed next were all sequenced from one sample in a study of T-cell reconstitution after alpha-beta-depleted transplantation in children. The TCRbeta library incorporated unique molecular identifiers. TCRdb re-called the PCR reads with MiXCR, one entry per CDR3 protein. This table has 70,000 to 95,000 distinct CDR3 sequences, roughly a sixth appearing once. Specimen: PBMCs, mostly from graft donor cells, collected 180 days after TCRalphabeta/CD19-depleted stem cell transplant. The receptors here all came from a male patient under 10 years old who had a stem cell transplant for acute lymphoblastic leukemia, so the T cells may come from the graft donor.

This clonotype was picked up a small number of times. The J gene is TRBJ2-3, the V gene TRBV11-3; no definite D call. This CDR3 region has 14 residues. V lost 5 bases and J lost 2, with 11 bases in between. Germline V gives CDR1 SGHNT, CDR2 YENEEA. The CDR3 coding sequence is TGTGCCAGCAGCCAGAGTCGGGCCACAGATACGCAGTATTTT. This translates into CASSQSRATDTQYF.

This clonotype was seen repeatedly, ten times or more. The gene calls are TRBV7-2 and TRBJ2-3, with D possibly TRBD2 on 5 matching bases. CDR1 and CDR2 from the germline V gene are SGHTA and FQGNSA. The CDR3 contains 13 residues. Trimming shortened V by 4 bases and J by 12 bases, and 17 bases separated the two germline ends. The DNA for the CDR3 is TGTGCCAGCAGCTCCGCGGCGGGTGGAGATCAGTATTTT. Its protein is CASSSAAGGDQYF.

This chain connects TRBV27 to TRBJ2-7; D may be TRBD1 (6 bases). Germline V gene lookup returns CDR1 MNHEY and CDR2 SMNVEV (reference sequence). Trimming took off 2 bases at V and 6 bases at J, with 8 bases between the two ends. The CDR3 extends over 12 amino acids. CDR3 sequence (DNA): TGTGCCAGCAGTTTAGTCAGGGGCGAGCAGTACTTC. Translating it yields CASSLVRGEQYF.

The chain links TRBV11-2 to TRBJ2-3; no clear D. Trimming took 3 bases from V and 3 from J, leaving 13 bases between them. Germline CDR1 and CDR2: SGHAT and FQNNGV. This CDR3 contains 15 residues. CDR3: CASSFAPEGTDTQYF. DNA for the CDR3: TGTGCCAGCAGCTTTGCCCCGGAAGGGACAGATACGCAGTATTTT.

The chain has TRBV25-1 and TRBJ1-4; 7 nucleotides line up with TRBD1. Germline loops: CDR1 MGHDK, CDR2 SYGVNS. This CDR3 contains 14 residues. J lost 8 bases, V lost 3 bases, and 6 bases had no gene match. The CDR3 is CASSEGTEVEKLFF. In nucleotides, the CDR3 is TGTGCCAGCAGTGAGGGGACAGAGGTGGAAAAACTGTTTTTT.

The rearrangement uses TRBV6-5 and TRBJ2-2; D is tentatively TRBD1 or TRBD2 (5 bases each). Germline V gene lookup returns CDR1 MNHEY and CDR2 SVGAGI. The V end was cut by 7 bases, the J end by 7 bases, with 10 bases between. This CDR3 has 12 residues. This chain's CDR3 is CASTVGVGELFF. CDR3 nucleotides: TGTGCCAGCACCGTGGGGGTCGGGGAGCTGTTTTTT.

This clonotype was seen a handful of times. V gene TRBV29-1 combines with J gene TRBJ2-1; D is perhaps TRBD2 (6 bases). CDR3 length: 14 amino acids. Per the germline V gene, CDR1 is SQVTM and CDR2 is ANQGSEA. V was trimmed by 2 bases and J by 4 bases, leaving 12 bases between them. This CDR3 is CSVERGRRYNEQFF. The CDR3 bases are TGCAGCGTTGAACGGGGGAGGCGGTACAATGAGCAGTTCTTC.

This clonotype was counted between two and nine times. The genes are TRBV5-1 and TRBJ2-7; D is perhaps TRBD1 (6 bases). The V gene's germline CDR1 is SGHRS and CDR2 YFSETQ. The CDR3 has 14 residues. Trimming shortened V by 0 bases and J by 3 bases, and 10 bases separated the two germline ends. The CDR3 DNA follows: TGCGCCAGCAGCTTGGTTGGACAGAACTACGAGCAGTACTTC. It specifies CASSLVGQNYEQYF. The variable domain in full, with the rest retrieved from reference TRBV5-1 and TRBJ2-7, is KAGVTQTPRYLIKTRGQQVTLSCSPISGHRSVSWYQQTPGQGLQFLFEYFSETQRNKGNFPGRFSGRQFSNSRSEMNVSTLELGDSALYLCASSLVGQNYEQYFGPGTRLTVT.

This clonotype occurred a few times. The J gene is TRBJ1-6, the V gene TRBV5-1; 7 positions match TRBD1. The CDR3 runs to 16 residues. The germline gives CDR1 SGHRS, CDR2 YFSETQ. The V gene end was trimmed by 4 bases and the J gene end by 9 bases; junction bases not matched to a gene: 13. The CDR3 reads CASSREGAGNGSPLHF. As DNA, the CDR3 is TGCGCCAGCAGCCGGGAGGGGGCCGGGAATGGTTCACCCCTCCACTTT. The variable domain in full, completed from reference TRBV5-1 and TRBJ1-6, reads KAGVTQTPRYLIKTRGQQVTLSCSPISGHRSVSWYQQTPGQGLQFLFEYFSETQRNKGNFPGRFSGRQFSNSRSEMNVSTLELGDSALYLCASSREGAGNGSPLHFGNGTRLTVT.

This clonotype was recorded a few times. This rearrangement joins TRBV5-1 to TRBJ2-1; D gene ambiguous. Trimming took 0 bases from V and 5 from J, leaving 15 bases between them. The CDR3 has 16 residues. Germline CDR1 is SGHRS and CDR2 is YFSETQ. CDR3 coding DNA: TGCGCCAGCAGCTTGGTTTTGGGTTATCTTGACAATGAGCAGTTCTTC. It encodes CASSLVLGYLDNEQFF.

This clonotype was seen more than once but under ten times. The chain recombines TRBV12-3 or TRBV12-4 with TRBJ1-1; unclear D gene. The CDR3 is 15 residues long. Trimming cost V 6 bases and J 2 bases, with 16 bases left between them. CDR3 sequence reads: CASSGGWSVNTEAFF. As DNA, the CDR3 is TGTGCCAGCAGCGGAGGTTGGTCAGTTAACACTGAAGCTTTCTTT.

This clonotype was observed a handful of times. The V call is TRBV12-3 or TRBV12-4, the J call TRBJ1-1; 8 nucleotides align to TRBD1. V was clipped by 3 bases and J by 1 base; unmatched bases: 1. The CDR3 sequence is 14 residues long. DNA of the CDR3: TGTGCCAGCAGTTTGGGGACAGGGAACACTGAAGCTTTCTTT. Its translation is CASSLGTGNTEAFF.

V gene TRBV5-1 combines with J gene TRBJ1-2; a weak D match, TRBD1 (6 bases). Per the germline V gene, CDR1 is SGHRS and CDR2 is YFSETQ. V lost 2 bases and J 2 bases, leaving 10 bases between the germline ends. The CDR3 sequence is 14 residues long. The CDR3 region is CASSFSDSNYGYTF. CDR3 in DNA: TGCGCCAGCAGCTTTTCGGACAGCAACTATGGCTACACCTTC.

This clonotype was seen a handful of times. The chain employs TRBV12-3 or TRBV12-4 and TRBJ1-6; D is unclear. The CDR3 spans 12 residues. Trimming cost V 7 bases and J 7 bases, with 8 bases left between them. The CDR3 spells CASTLANSPLHF. The CDR3 DNA reads as TGTGCCAGCACCCTAGCGAATTCACCCCTCCACTTT.

This clonotype showed up just a few times. The rearrangement links TRBV12-3 or TRBV12-4 to TRBJ2-1; 7 nucleotides line up with TRBD1. CDR3 length: 14 amino acids. The J segment lost 6 bases and the V segment lost 7 bases, leaving 9 bases of the junction unmatched. The CDR3 loop reads CASNRGQSLNEQFF. The CDR3 bases are TGTGCCAGCAATCGGGGACAGTCTCTCAATGAGCAGTTCTTC.

The rearrangement links TRBV7-2 to TRBJ2-3; 9 nucleotides match TRBD2. The V gene's germline CDR1 is SGHTA and CDR2 FQGNSA. The trim removed 2 bases at V and 5 bases at J, leaving 5 bases unmatched. The CDR3 consists of 15 residues. The chain's CDR3 is CASSLKGLAVDTQYF. In DNA, the CDR3 is TGTGCCAGCAGCTTAAAGGGACTAGCAGTAGATACGCAGTATTTT.

In its sample, this clonotype was seen a few times. V is TRBV6-1 and J is TRBJ2-7; D possibly uses TRBD1 or TRBD2 (5 bases each). Germline V gene data show CDR1 as MNHNS and CDR2 as SASEGT. This CDR3 comprises 14 residues. The V gene lost 7 bases and the J gene lost 1 base, with 14 bases spanning the gap. This chain's CDR3 is CASNRGGTSYEQYF. The CDR3 coding sequence is TGTGCCAGCAATCGGGGCGGTACGTCCTACGAGCAGTACTTC.

A few counts support this clonotype. This chain joins TRBV6-5 and TRBJ1-1; 8 bases are a match to TRBD1. Germline V gene sequence: CDR1 MNHEY, CDR2 SVGAGI. Unmatched junction bases numbered 3, after V lost 2 bases and J lost 7 bases. The CDR3 extends over 13 amino acids. This CDR3 is CASSYMTGDEAFF. The CDR3 coding sequence is TGTGCCAGCAGTTACATGACAGGGGATGAAGCTTTCTTT.

The V gene is TRBV6-5, the J gene TRBJ1-3; 8 bases are a match to TRBD1. CDR1 is MNHEY and CDR2 is SVGAGI in the germline V gene. V trimming: 2 bases; J trimming: 2 bases; junction bases outside the gene matches: 8. The CDR3 contains 17 residues. The CDR3: CASSYGDRGVPGNTIYF. CDR3 DNA: TGTGCCAGCAGTTACGGAGACAGGGGCGTTCCTGGAAACACCATATATTTT.

This rearrangement joins TRBV7-2 to TRBJ1-4; TRBD1 is a possible D gene (5 bases). Germline V gene data show CDR1 as SGHTA and CDR2 as FQGNSA. The ends were cut back, 4 bases at V and 6 bases at J, with 15 bases in the middle. The CDR3 is 15 residues long. In DNA, the CDR3 is TGTGCCAGCAGCTCGACGATCGGGGGGGATGAAAAACTGTTTTTT. This translates into CASSSTIGGDEKLFF.

There are a few counts of this clonotype. The chain carries TRBV2 and TRBJ2-1; D possibly corresponds to TRBD2 (5 bases). V lost 8 bases and J 0 bases, leaving 14 bases between the germline ends. The CDR3 length is 15 residues. CDR1 is SNHLY and CDR2 is FYNNEI in the germline V gene. CDR3 protein: CASAEAEGSYNEQFF. In DNA form, the CDR3 reads TGTGCCAGCGCCGAAGCGGAAGGCTCCTACAATGAGCAGTTCTTC.

J is TRBJ1-2 and V is TRBV5-1; 7 bases map to TRBD1. This CDR3 comprises 15 residues. With 0 bases clipped from V and 2 bases from J, the junction kept 4 bases outside the gene matches. In germline, CDR1 is SGHRS, CDR2 YFSETQ. Here the CDR3 reads CASSLAPTGNYGYTF. CDR3 coding DNA: TGCGCCAGCAGCTTGGCCCCGACAGGGAACTATGGCTACACCTTC. The whole variable domain, filled in from reference TRBV5-1 and TRBJ1-2, reads KAGVTQTPRYLIKTRGQQVTLSCSPISGHRSVSWYQQTPGQGLQFLFEYFSETQRNKGNFPGRFSGRQFSNSRSEMNVSTLELGDSALYLCASSLAPTGNYGYTFGSGTRLTVV.

This clonotype showed up many times. This rearrangement joins TRBV6-1 to TRBJ1-6; D gene unclear. Trimming stripped 7 bases from V and 7 bases from J, with 11 bases between. Germline lookup yields CDR1 MNHNS and CDR2 SASEGT. The CDR3 extends over 13 amino acids. CDR3 nucleotides: TGTGCCAGCATGGAACAGCGGAATTCACCCCTCCACTTT. It translates to CASMEQRNSPLHF.